What follows are 8 T cell receptor beta chains derived from one specimen sequenced in a study of vaccination and CD4 T cells after COVID-19. Sequencing of cultured CD4+ T cell DNA used the Oncomine TCR Beta short-read assay. TCRdb re-called the PCR reads with MiXCR, one entry per CDR3 protein. The sample holds about 15,000 distinct CDR3 sequences, around 66% seen once. Noted treatment: approximately 9-day PBMC culture with coronavirus spike peptide pools or control peptides (ViraFEST assay). These receptors have no identified antigens. Sequenced material: CD4+ T cells from blood, cultured in vitro. Receptor source: a human donor who had recovered from COVID-19.

V usage is TRBV6-1 and J usage is TRBJ2-7; 14 bases match TRBD2. Looked up from germline, CDR1 is MNHNS and CDR2 is SASEGT. The length of the CDR3 is 14 residues. V trimming: 5 bases; J trimming: 4 bases; junction bases outside the gene matches: 1. In nucleotides, the CDR3 is TGTGCCAGCAGTCGGACTAGCGGGAGGTACGAGCAGTACTTC. It yields the protein CASSRTSGRYEQYF.

The chain recombines TRBV12-3 or TRBV12-4 with TRBJ1-5; 7 nucleotides line up with TRBD1. CDR3 length: 15 residues. J gave up 7 bases and V 6 bases, and 12 bases lay outside the gene matches. CDR3 nucleotides: TGTGCCAGCAGCACGCGGGAGGGGGCTGGACAGCCCCAGCATTTT. Translation: CASSTREGAGQPQHF.

This chain joins TRBV28 and TRBJ1-2, with TRBD1 as a possible D gene (6 bases). CDR1 is MDHEN, CDR2 SYDVKM, per germline. There are 15 residues in the CDR3. Trimming removed 1 base from V and 4 bases from J, with 13 bases in between. The CDR3 region is CASSLLSTGSYGYTF. As DNA, the CDR3 is TGTGCCAGCAGTTTATTATCGACAGGCTCCTATGGCTACACCTTC.

The J gene is TRBJ2-7, the V gene TRBV27; D tentatively fits TRBD1 or TRBD2 (6 bases each). Germline assignment: CDR1 MNHEY and CDR2 SMNVEV (reference sequence). Trimming left V 2 bases short and J 3 bases short, with 11 bases between. This CDR3 contains 14 residues. CDR3 region: CASSLTGAGYEQYF. The CDR3 nucleotides read TGTGCCAGCAGTTTAACGGGGGCTGGCTACGAGCAGTACTTC.

The chain combines TRBV6-2 or TRBV6-3 with TRBJ1-2, with D tentatively TRBD1 (5 bases). V shed 0 bases and J shed 5 bases, with 16 bases lying between them. This CDR3 is 16 amino acids long. CDR1 MNHEY and CDR2 SVGEGT come from the germline V gene. For the CDR3, the DNA is TGTGCCAGCAGTTACTCGAGTTCCAGGGATGGGTATGGCTACACCTTC. Residues: CASSYSSSRDGYGYTF.

V is TRBV28 and J is TRBJ1-6; D is ambiguous. This CDR3 region has 11 residues. Between the trimmed V and J ends, which lost 3 bases and 9 bases, there was a span of 3 bases. Germline CDR1 and CDR2: MDHEN and SYDVKM. The CDR3 region has the DNA TGTGCCAGCAGTTTTACTTCACCCCTCCACTTT. This sequence encodes CASSFTSPLHF.

This chain uses TRBV7-3 with TRBJ2-5, with TRBD2 matching over 15 bases. V shed 4 bases, J shed 5 bases, and the junction held 5 bases outside the gene matches. Germline-derived CDR1 and CDR2 are SGHTA and FQGTGA. This CDR3 region has 16 residues. CDR3 region: CASSSGLAGGGETQYF. The CDR3 region has the DNA TGTGCCAGCAGCTCGGGACTAGCGGGAGGAGGGGAGACCCAGTACTTC.

The chain combines TRBV7-2 with TRBJ2-3; 7 positions agree with TRBD2. Germline assignment: CDR1 SGHTA and CDR2 FQGNSA. The CDR3 is made up of 16 amino acids. V trimming: 6 bases; J trimming: 0 bases; junction bases outside the gene matches: 9. CDR3 sequence (DNA): TGTGCCAGCAGTTCCTCTAGCGGCTCTAGCACAGATACGCAGTATTTT. Encoded protein: CASSSSSGSSTDTQYF.